The 7 T cell receptor beta chains presented below share a single source sample, sequenced in a study of blood T cell repertoires in COVID-19. Libraries were prepared by immunoSEQ multiplex PCR; TCRdb keeps only in-frame clonotypes and omits some of them. The sample has about 49,000 clones; 84% are singletons. Sequenced: peripheral blood. The source is a man aged 50-59 years with acute or convalescent COVID-19.

The chain is built from TRBV19 and TRBJ2-1, with 11 bases identical to TRBD2. With 6 bases clipped from V and 7 bases from J, the junction kept 8 bases outside the gene matches. Germline V CDR1 and CDR2: LNHDA, SQIVND (reference sequence). The CDR3 has 15 residues. The CDR3 spells CASRPTSGSWNEQFF. CDR3 DNA: TGTGCCAGTAGACCAACTAGCGGGAGTTGGAATGAGCAGTTCTTC.

The rearrangement joins TRBV19 to TRBJ2-3; 7 bases align to TRBD2. Germline V gives CDR1 LNHDA, CDR2 SQIVND (reference sequence). CDR3 size: 14 residues. V shed 10 bases, J shed 0 bases, and the junction held 7 bases outside the gene matches. In nucleotides, the CDR3 is TGTGCCACCCGGGACTATGACAGCACAGATACGCAGTATTTT. It is translated as CATRDYDSTDTQYF.

The chain links TRBV28 to TRBJ2-4; TRBD2 might be the D (6 bases). Trimming pared 6 bases from V and 2 bases from J, leaving 14 bases between. The CDR3 runs 15 residues. The V gene's germline CDR1 is MDHEN and CDR2 SYDVKM. The CDR3 here is CASRGYRGTKNIQYF. The CDR3 DNA is TGTGCCAGCAGGGGGTATCGGGGGACCAAAAACATTCAGTACTTC.

The chain couples TRBV25-1 to TRBJ1-6, with 10 bases lining up with TRBD1. The CDR3 has 14 amino acids. The V and J ends lost 5 bases and 9 bases, in that order; junction bases with no gene match: 4. Germline V gene sequence: CDR1 MGHDK, CDR2 SYGVNS. In nucleotides, the CDR3 is TGTGCCAGCAGTCGGACAGGGGGATTTTCACCCCTCCACTTT. Translated, it gives CASSRTGGFSPLHF. Combining the CDR3 with reference TRBV25-1 and TRBJ1-6 gives the whole variable domain EADIYQTPRYLVIGTGKKITLECSQTMGHDKMYWYQQDPGMELHLIHYSYGVNSTEKGDLSSESTVSRIRTEHFPLTLESARPSHTSQYLCASSRTGGFSPLHFGNGTRLTVT.

The CDR3 region has the DNA TGCGCCACTACCAAACAGGGGCATATCTATGGCTACACCTTC. This codes for CATTKQGHIYGYTF. This rearrangement joins TRBV23-1 to TRBJ1-2, with TRBD1 matching 7 bases. TRBV23-1 is noted as an ORF with a role that remains uncertain. The CDR3 covers 14 residues. Trimming cost V 10 bases and J 4 bases; bases outside gene matches: 12.

The V and J genes are TRBV7-2 and TRBJ2-5; 13 nucleotides align to TRBD2. The CDR3 spans 17 residues. Germline V gene data show CDR1 as SGHTA and CDR2 as FQGNSA. J was trimmed by 3 bases and V by 4 bases; bases with no gene match: 8. CDR3 sequence: CASSYRTSGSGEETQYF. Here the CDR3 DNA reads TGTGCCAGCAGCTACAGGACTAGCGGGAGCGGAGAAGAGACCCAGTACTTC.

The CDR3 protein is CASTPVLGAGYEQFF. The CDR3 nucleotides are TGTGCCAGCACCCCGGTGTTGGGAGCGGGGTATGAGCAGTTCTTC. The V call is TRBV6-5, the J call TRBJ2-1, with 7 bases identical to TRBD2. Germline V gives CDR1 MNHEY, CDR2 SVGAGI. This CDR3 contains 15 residues. With 7 bases clipped from V and 8 bases from J, the junction kept 14 bases outside the gene matches.